This TCR beta chain was sequenced during a study of blood T cell repertoires in COVID-19. This clone was seen just once. The CDR3 is 15 amino acids. Germline CDR1 and CDR2: LNHDA and SQIVND (reference sequence). V trimming: 5 bases; J trimming: 2 bases; junction bases outside the gene matches: 7. Methods used by the authors: Amplifying reference gene primers gave estimates of nucleated cell counts. Method: immunoSEQ multiplex PCR; TCRdb's copy keeps in-frame clones and lacks some. Clonal size and the V and J genes are those of that table, whereas D and trimming came from the DNA. The table shows some 250,000 clones, with around 86% occurring only once.

This clonotype was sampled from a woman aged 40-49 years with acute COVID-19. Sequencing was done on a sample of PBMCs or T cells enriched from blood (not recorded which). J is TRBJ2-5 and V is TRBV19; 8 nucleotides align to TRBD1. The CDR3 protein is CASSSGTGIQETQYF. The CDR3 DNA follows: TGTGCCAGTAGTTCCGGGACAGGAATACAAGAGACCCAGTACTTC.